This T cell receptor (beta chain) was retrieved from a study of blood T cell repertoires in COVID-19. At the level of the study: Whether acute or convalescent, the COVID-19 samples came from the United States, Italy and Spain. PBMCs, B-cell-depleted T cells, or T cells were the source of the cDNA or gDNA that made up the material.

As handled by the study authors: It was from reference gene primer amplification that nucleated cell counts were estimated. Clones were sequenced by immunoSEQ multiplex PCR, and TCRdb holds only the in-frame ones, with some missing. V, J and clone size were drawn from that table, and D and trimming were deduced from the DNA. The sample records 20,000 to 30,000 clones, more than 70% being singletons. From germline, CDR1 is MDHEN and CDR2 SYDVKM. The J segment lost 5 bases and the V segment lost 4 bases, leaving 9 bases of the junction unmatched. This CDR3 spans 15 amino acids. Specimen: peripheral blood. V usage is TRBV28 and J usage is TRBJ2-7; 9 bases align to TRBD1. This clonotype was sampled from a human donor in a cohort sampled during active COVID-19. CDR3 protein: CASSSTGGEGNEQYF. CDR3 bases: TGTGCCAGCAGTTCAACAGGGGGCGAGGGGAACGAGCAGTACTTC.